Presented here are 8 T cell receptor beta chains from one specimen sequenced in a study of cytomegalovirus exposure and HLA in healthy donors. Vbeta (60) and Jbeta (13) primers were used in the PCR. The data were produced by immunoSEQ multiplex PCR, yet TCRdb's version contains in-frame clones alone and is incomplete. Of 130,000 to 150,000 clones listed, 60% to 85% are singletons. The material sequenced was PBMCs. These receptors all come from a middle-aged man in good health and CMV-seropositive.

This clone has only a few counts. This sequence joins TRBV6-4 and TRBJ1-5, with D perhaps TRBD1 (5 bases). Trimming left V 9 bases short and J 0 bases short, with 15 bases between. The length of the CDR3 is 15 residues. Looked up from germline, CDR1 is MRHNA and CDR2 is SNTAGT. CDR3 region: CASSRDSFSNQPQHF. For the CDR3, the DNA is TGTGCCAGTTCGCGAGACAGTTTTAGCAATCAGCCCCAGCATTTT.

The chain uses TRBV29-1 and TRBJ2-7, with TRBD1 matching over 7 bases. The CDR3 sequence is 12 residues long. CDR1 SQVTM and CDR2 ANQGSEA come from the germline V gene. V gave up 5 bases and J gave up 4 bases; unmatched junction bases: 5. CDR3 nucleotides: TGCAGCGTTCAGGCAGGGGGTTACGAGCAGTACTTC. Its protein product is CSVQAGGYEQYF.

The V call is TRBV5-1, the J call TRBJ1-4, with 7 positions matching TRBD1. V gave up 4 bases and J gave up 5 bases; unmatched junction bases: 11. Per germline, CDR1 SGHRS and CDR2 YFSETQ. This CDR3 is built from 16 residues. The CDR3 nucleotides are TGCGCCAGCAGCCCAAAGATACAGGGGAACAATGAAAAACTGTTTTTT. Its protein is CASSPKIQGNNEKLFF.

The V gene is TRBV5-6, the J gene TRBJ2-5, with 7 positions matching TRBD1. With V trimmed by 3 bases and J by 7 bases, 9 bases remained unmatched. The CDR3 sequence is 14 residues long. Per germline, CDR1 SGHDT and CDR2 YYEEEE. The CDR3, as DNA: TGTGCCAGCAGCTGGGGGACAGTACAATTGACCCAGTACTTC. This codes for CASSWGTVQLTQYF.

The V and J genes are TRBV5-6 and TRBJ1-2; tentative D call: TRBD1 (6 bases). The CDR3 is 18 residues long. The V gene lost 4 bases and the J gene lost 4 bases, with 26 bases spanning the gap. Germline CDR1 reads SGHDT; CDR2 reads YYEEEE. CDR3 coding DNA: TGTGCCAGCAGCCCGTTGGGCAGCCCCAGGGGACCCAGCTATGGCTACACCTTC. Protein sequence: CASSPLGSPRGPSYGYTF.

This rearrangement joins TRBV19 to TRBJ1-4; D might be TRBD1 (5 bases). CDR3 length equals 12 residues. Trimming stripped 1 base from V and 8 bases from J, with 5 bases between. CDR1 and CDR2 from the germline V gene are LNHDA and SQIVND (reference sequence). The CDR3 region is CASSIAGEKLFF. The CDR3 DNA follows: TGTGCCAGTAGTATAGCAGGGGAAAAACTGTTTTTT. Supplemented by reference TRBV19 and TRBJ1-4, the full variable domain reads DGGITQSPKYLFRKEGQNVTLSCEQNLNHDAMYWYRQDPGQGLRLIYYSQIVNDFQKGDIAEGYSVSREKKESFPLTVTSAQKNPTAFYLCASSIAGEKLFFGSGTQLSVL.

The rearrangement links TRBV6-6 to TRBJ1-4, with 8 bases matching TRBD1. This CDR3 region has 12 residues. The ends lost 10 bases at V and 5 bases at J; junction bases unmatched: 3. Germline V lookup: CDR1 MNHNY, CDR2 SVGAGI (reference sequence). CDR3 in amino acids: CAIRQGNEKLFF. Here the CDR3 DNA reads TGTGCCATCAGACAGGGGAATGAAAAACTGTTTTTT.

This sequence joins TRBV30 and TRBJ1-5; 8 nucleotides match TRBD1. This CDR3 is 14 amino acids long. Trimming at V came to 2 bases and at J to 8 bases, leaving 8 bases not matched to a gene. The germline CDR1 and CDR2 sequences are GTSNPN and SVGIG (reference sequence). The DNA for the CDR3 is TGTGCCTGGAGTCAGGACAGGGATATTAAGCCCCAGCATTTT. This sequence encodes CAWSQDRDIKPQHF. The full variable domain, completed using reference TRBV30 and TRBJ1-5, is SQTIHQWPATLVQPVGSPLSLECTVEGTSNPNLYWYRQAAGRGLQLLFYSVGIGQISSEVPQNLSASRPQDRQFILSSKKLLLSDSGFYLCAWSQDRDIKPQHFGDGTRLSIL.